One TCR beta chain is described in this entry. Compared with germline, one end of the junction differs, possibly owing to a read error. The data belong to a study of Graves' ophthalmopathy and Graves' hyperthyroidism. The authors amplified TCR beta CDR3 regions, and they did so from RNA transcripts for repertoire sequencing. An opening RT-PCR round employed HTBI primers and preceded a second-round multiplex PCR. TCRdb passed the multiplex PCR reads through MiXCR, listing each CDR3 protein once. The data show 580,000 or so distinct CDR3 sequences, with less than 40% seen just once and about 4.6% held by the top ten. The CDR3 length is 12 residues. Germline loops: CDR1 ENHRY, CDR2 SYGVKD.

The receptor comes from an adult man with Graves' hyperthyroidism. The chain couples TRBV10-3 to TRBJ2-7; D is perhaps TRBD1 (6 bases). The sequencing sample was made of peripheral blood or thyroid tissue (not recorded which). The CDR3 DNA reads as TGTGCCATACAAGGGGGAACACGGGATTTTTCCTTC. It encodes CAIQGGTRDFSF.